This T cell receptor (beta chain) is drawn from a study of regulatory T cells in long-lasting Graves disease. Study context: Graves' cases, newly diagnosed, had used antithyroid drugs under 3 months.

Time point denoted: newly diagnosed GD, antithyroid drugs for less than 3 months. Researchers made the TCR library from RNA that was extracted from PBMCs. In building TCR beta libraries, iRepertoire HTBI primers were used together with Arm-PCR of CDR3 regions. TCRdb processed the multiplex PCR reads anew with MiXCR; each CDR3 protein has one entry. The sample yields about 420,000 distinct CDR3 sequences, around 17% seen once. This clonotype was recorded many times. Its antigen is unknown. General study results and limits: Persistent patients shared under 3,000 public clonotypes among themselves. Newly diagnosed patients shared fewer, at 900 to 1,000.

The CDR3 is 14 amino acids. Trimming shortened V by 0 bases and J by 2 bases, and 7 bases separated the two germline ends. Per germline, CDR1 KGHSH and CDR2 LQKENI. The same specimen was also included in a second study, on T cells in Graves' hyperthyroidism and ophthalmopathy. Turning to that study: RT-PCR in the first round (using the HTBI primer set) targeted the TCR CDR3. Most thyroid-expanded clonotypes above 0.001 were also found in blood.

The rearrangement links TRBV18 to TRBJ2-5; D unresolved. The sequences come from peripheral blood mononuclear cells (PBMCs), collected at new diagnosis, from a patient treated with antithyroid drugs. This TCR was recovered from a woman younger than 35 with Graves disease. CDR3 protein: CASSPPTRQETQYF. In DNA, the CDR3 is TGTGCCAGCTCACCACCGACCAGGCAAGAGACCCAGTACTTC.